These 23 T cell receptor beta chains were all obtained from the same sample, sequenced in a study of cytomegalovirus exposure and HLA in healthy donors. The PCR ran on 60 Vbeta and 13 Jbeta primers. Method: immunoSEQ multiplex PCR; TCRdb's copy keeps in-frame clones and lacks some. The profile covers about 190,000 clones, with roughly 80% appearing a single time and around 2.8% taken by the ten largest. What was sequenced was PBMCs. Receptor source: a woman in her forties or fifties in good health and CMV-seropositive.

This sequence joins TRBV2 and TRBJ2-7, with 10 bases that match TRBD1. Germline lookup yields CDR1 SNHLY and CDR2 FYNNEI. This CDR3 contains 13 residues. The V gene end was trimmed by 10 bases and the J gene end by 4 bases; junction bases not matched to a gene: 7. The CDR3 loop reads CATGQGINYEQYF. The CDR3 region has the DNA TGTGCCACGGGACAGGGGATTAATTACGAGCAGTACTTC. Full variable domain (rest looked up from reference TRBV2 and TRBJ2-7): EPEVTQTPSHQVTQMGQEVILRCVPISNHLYFYWYRQILGQKVEFLVSFYNNEISEKSEIFDDQFSVERPDGSNFTLKIRSTKLEDSAMYFCATGQGINYEQYFGPGTRLTVT.

This clone was counted once. The CDR3 reads CASSVTGSSSYNEQFF. Written as DNA, the CDR3 is TGTGCCAGCAGCGTTACAGGGTCGTCCTCCTACAATGAGCAGTTCTTC. V is TRBV9 and J is TRBJ2-1; maybe TRBD1 (6 bases). Trimming removed 2 bases from V and 0 bases from J, with 12 bases in between. CDR1 and CDR2 from the germline V gene are SGDLS and YYNGEE. The CDR3 is made up of 16 amino acids.

This clone was detected once. The rearrangement joins TRBV7-2 to TRBJ2-3, with TRBD2 identical over 14 bases. The germline V gene has CDR1 SGHTA and CDR2 FQGNSA. The CDR3 sequence is 19 residues long. V lost 2 bases, J lost 3 bases, and 10 bases stayed unmatched. The CDR3 coding sequence is TGTGCCAGCAGCTTACCGGGGACTAGCGGGGGTTCCGCGACAGATACGCAGTATTTT. Translating it yields CASSLPGTSGGSATDTQYF.

The chain is built from TRBV19 and TRBJ1-2; TRBD1 matches 7 bases. V trimming: 10 bases; J trimming: 2 bases; junction bases outside the gene matches: 7. This CDR3 has 13 amino acids. Germline CDR1 is LNHDA and CDR2 is SQIVND (reference sequence). The CDR3 spells CATQGTVNYGYTF. The CDR3, as DNA: TGTGCCACCCAAGGGACAGTGAACTATGGCTACACCTTC.

The chain couples TRBV27 to TRBJ1-1, with TRBD1 matching 7 bases. V shed 10 bases and J 1 base; nucleotides not matched to a gene: 6. The CDR3 is 13 amino acids. From germline, CDR1 is MNHEY and CDR2 SMNVEV (reference sequence). DNA for the CDR3: TGTGCCACCCGAAGGGGGCCGAACACTGAAGCTTTCTTT. Encoded protein: CATRRGPNTEAFF.

The gene calls are TRBV18 and TRBJ1-5; D remains ambiguous. CDR3 length: 12 residues. Trimming cost V 6 bases and J 4 bases, with 7 bases left between them. CDR1 and CDR2 from the germline V gene are KGHSH and LQKENI. The CDR3 is CASSARNQPQHF. In DNA form, the CDR3 reads TGTGCCAGCTCGGCCCGTAATCAGCCCCAGCATTTT.

A remark on this clone: Other DNA variants within this sample encode the same CDR3. CDR3 coding DNA: TGTGCCAGCAGTGATAACAGGGGTAATCAGCCCCAGCATTTT. This encodes CASSDNRGNQPQHF. This sequence joins TRBV6-1 and TRBJ1-5, with 7 bases identical to TRBD1. With V trimmed by 3 bases and J by 4 bases, 3 bases remained unmatched. CDR1 and CDR2 (germline): MNHNS, SASEGT. The CDR3 is made up of 14 amino acids.

In its sample, this clone was seen once. The chain recombines TRBV28 with TRBJ2-7; possible D gene TRBD2, 5 bases. V lost 6 bases, J lost 4 bases, and 10 bases lay in between. CDR1 and CDR2 (germline): MDHEN, SYDVKM. The CDR3 spans 12 residues. The CDR3 loop reads CASRGVIYEQYF. The CDR3 region has the DNA TGTGCCAGCAGGGGAGTGATTTACGAGCAGTACTTC.

The V and J genes are TRBV5-1 and TRBJ2-7, with 10 bases lining up with TRBD1. The CDR3 loop spans 15 amino acids. The V segment lost 0 bases and the J segment 4 bases; nucleotides outside the gene matches: 4. Germline loops: CDR1 SGHRS, CDR2 YFSETQ. Here the CDR3 reads CASSLGGTGAYEQYF. The CDR3 DNA sequence: TGCGCCAGCAGCTTGGGGGGGACAGGGGCTTACGAGCAGTACTTC.

The rearrangement joins TRBV4-2 to TRBJ2-1; D ambiguous. There are 15 residues in the CDR3. Trimming shortened V by 4 bases and J by 1 base, and 11 bases separated the two germline ends. Germline assignment: CDR1 LGHNA and CDR2 YNFKEQ. The DNA of the CDR3 is TGTGCCAGCAGCCCGGCGGCCGGGTCCTACAATGAGCAGTTCTTC. It encodes CASSPAAGSYNEQFF.

The chain recombines TRBV27 with TRBJ1-4, with D tentatively TRBD1 (5 bases). This CDR3 comprises 14 residues. Germline lookup yields CDR1 MNHEY and CDR2 SMNVEV (reference sequence). Trimming took off 8 bases at V and 6 bases at J, with 16 bases between the two ends. The CDR3 spells CASREDLGDEKLFF. The DNA for the CDR3 is TGTGCCAGCCGCGAGGACCTAGGGGATGAAAAACTGTTTTTT.

This sequence joins TRBV18 and TRBJ2-1; 13 bases agree with TRBD2. After removal of 3 bases from V and 5 bases from J, the junction contained 7 bases not matched to a gene. This CDR3 is built from 17 residues. Germline assignment: CDR1 KGHSH and CDR2 LQKENI. CDR3 region: CASSPQTGTSGDNEQFF. CDR3 coding DNA: TGTGCCAGCTCACCTCAAACCGGGACTAGCGGGGACAATGAGCAGTTCTTC.

The chain combines TRBV5-1 with TRBJ2-5; D ambiguous. The CDR3 covers 13 residues. Trimming took 4 bases from V and 2 from J, leaving 9 bases between them. In germline, CDR1 is SGHRS, CDR2 YFSETQ. DNA of the CDR3: TGCGCCAGCAGCCGAAGCCTTCAAGAGACCCAGTACTTC. Translating gives CASSRSLQETQYF.

In this sample, this clone turned up once. J is TRBJ2-3 and V is TRBV9, with TRBD2 as a possible D gene (6 bases). Germline loops: CDR1 SGDLS, CDR2 YYNGEE. V lost 5 bases to trimming and J lost 0 bases, with 13 bases between them. The CDR3 length is 15 residues. The CDR3 coding sequence is TGTGCCAGCAGTGTTGGACTATCTAGCACAGATACGCAGTATTTT. Translated: CASSVGLSSTDTQYF. The whole variable domain, filled in from reference TRBV9 and TRBJ2-3, reads DSGVTQTPKHLITATGQRVTLRCSPRSGDLSVYWYQQSLDQGLQFLIQYYNGEERAKGNILERFSAQQFPDLHSELNLSSLELGDSALYFCASSVGLSSTDTQYFGPGTRLTVL.

This clone was seen a single time. The chain is built from TRBV7-8 and TRBJ2-5; 7 bases fit TRBD2. The V gene end was trimmed by 6 bases and the J gene end by 4 bases; junction bases not matched to a gene: 8. This CDR3 has 14 residues. Germline V lookup: CDR1 SGHVS, CDR2 FQNEAQ. CDR3 nucleotide sequence: TGTGCCAGCAGTCTACTATCGGGGGGAGAGACCCAGTACTTC. It encodes CASSLLSGGETQYF.

This clone was detected a few times. V is TRBV4-3 and J is TRBJ2-2; 9 bases line up with TRBD2. There are 15 residues in the CDR3. Unmatched junction bases numbered 6, after V lost 4 bases and J lost 6 bases. In germline, CDR1 is LGHNA, CDR2 YSLEER. CDR3 sequence reads: CASSLEGLAPGELFF. CDR3 coding DNA: TGCGCCAGCAGCCTAGAGGGACTAGCTCCCGGGGAGCTGTTTTTT.

This chain connects TRBV7-2 to TRBJ2-7; D is possibly TRBD1 (5 bases). The CDR3 totals 15 residues. Germline CDR1 SGHTA, CDR2 FQGNSA. Trimming took 1 base from V and 4 from J, leaving 14 bases between them. The chain's CDR3 is CASSLDRRLVYEQYF. The CDR3 DNA follows: TGTGCCAGCAGCTTAGACAGGCGCCTAGTATACGAGCAGTACTTC.

V usage is TRBV6-5 and J usage is TRBJ2-2; possibly TRBD2 for D (7 bases). Germline values: CDR1 MNHEY, CDR2 SVGAGI. Trimming took 8 bases from V and 4 from J, leaving 14 bases between them. This CDR3 region has 14 residues. In DNA, the CDR3 is TGTGCCAGCGGAGGGGGGGGTCTCACCGGGGAGCTGTTTTTT. Translating gives CASGGGGLTGELFF.

This rearrangement joins TRBV20-1 to TRBJ1-2, with D possibly TRBD1 on 6 matching bases. Germline lookup yields CDR1 DFQATT and CDR2 SNEGSKA (reference sequence). Trimming took 5 bases from V and 6 from J, leaving 10 bases between them. There are 11 residues in the CDR3. The CDR3 sequence is CSAVNRDGYTF. The DNA of the CDR3 is TGCAGTGCTGTGAACAGGGATGGCTACACCTTC.

This chain connects TRBV4-1 to TRBJ1-2; TRBD1 matches 9 bases. The CDR3 runs to 15 residues. The V gene end was trimmed by 1 base and the J gene end by 4 bases; junction bases not matched to a gene: 4. CDR1 MGHRA and CDR2 YSYEKL come from the germline V gene. The CDR3 is CASSQGTGAFYGYTF. As DNA, the CDR3 is TGCGCCAGCAGCCAAGGGACAGGGGCCTTCTATGGCTACACCTTC.

The rearrangement joins TRBV29-1 to TRBJ2-5, with 7 bases that match TRBD2. The DNA matches TRBJ2-7 better at its end, which makes the J call doubtful. CDR1 is SQVTM and CDR2 is ANQGSEA in the germline V gene. The CDR3 sequence is 12 residues long. CDR3 protein: CSALAEHYEQYF. CDR3 sequence (DNA): TGCAGCGCTCTAGCGGAGCACTACGAGCAGTACTTC.

The CDR3 DNA sequence: TGTGCCAGCTCAGCGACAGGAACCTCGGATGGCTACACCTTC. It specifies CASSATGTSDGYTF. The chain couples TRBV18 to TRBJ1-2, with TRBD1 as a possible D gene (6 bases). CDR1 and CDR2 from the germline V gene are KGHSH and LQKENI. The V end lost 5 bases, the J end lost 6 bases, and 16 bases lay between the germline ends. The length of the CDR3 is 14 residues.

V and J are TRBV5-6 and TRBJ2-5; TRBD2 matches at 7 bases. Germline trimming cut 0 bases from V and 9 bases from J; bases unmatched to any gene: 14. CDR3 length equals 16 residues. Germline CDR1 reads SGHDT; CDR2 reads YYEEEE. The DNA of the CDR3 is TGTGCCAGCAGCTTGGGAGGGACGGGGGGAATGGCGGCCCAGTACTTC. Amino acid sequence: CASSLGGTGGMAAQYF.